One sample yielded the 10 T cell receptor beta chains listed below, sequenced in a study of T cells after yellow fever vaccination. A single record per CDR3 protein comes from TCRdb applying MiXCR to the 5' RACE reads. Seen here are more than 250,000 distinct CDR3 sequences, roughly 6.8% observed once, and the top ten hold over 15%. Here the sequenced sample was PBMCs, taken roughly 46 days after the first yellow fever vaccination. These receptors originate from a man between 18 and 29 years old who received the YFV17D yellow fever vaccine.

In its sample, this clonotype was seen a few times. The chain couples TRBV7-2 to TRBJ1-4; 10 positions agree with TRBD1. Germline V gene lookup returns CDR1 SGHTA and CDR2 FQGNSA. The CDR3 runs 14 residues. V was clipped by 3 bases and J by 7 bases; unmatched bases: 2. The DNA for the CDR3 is TGTGCCAGCAGCTTCGGACAGGGGGTTGAAAAACTGTTTTTT. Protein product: CASSFGQGVEKLFF.

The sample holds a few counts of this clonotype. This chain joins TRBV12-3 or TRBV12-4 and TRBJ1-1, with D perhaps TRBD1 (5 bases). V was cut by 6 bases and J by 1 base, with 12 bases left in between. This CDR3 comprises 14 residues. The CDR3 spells CASSPPGTNTEAFF. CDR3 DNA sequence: TGTGCCAGCAGCCCTCCGGGGACGAACACTGAAGCTTTCTTT.

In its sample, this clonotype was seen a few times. This chain's CDR3 is CASSPDPNYGYTF. Here the CDR3 DNA reads TGTGCCAGCTCCCCGGACCCTAACTATGGCTACACCTTC. The chain couples TRBV7-2 to TRBJ1-2; the D is unclear. The germline CDR1 and CDR2 sequences are SGHTA and FQGNSA. The V gene lost 8 bases and the J gene lost 0 bases, with 10 bases spanning the gap. The CDR3 contains 13 residues.

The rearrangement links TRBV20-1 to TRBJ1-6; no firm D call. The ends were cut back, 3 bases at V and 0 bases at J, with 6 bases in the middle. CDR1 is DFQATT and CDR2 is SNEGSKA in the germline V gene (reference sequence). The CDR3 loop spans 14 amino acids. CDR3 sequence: CSASLGSYNSPLHF. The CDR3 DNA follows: TGCAGTGCTAGTCTGGGCTCCTATAATTCACCCCTCCACTTT.

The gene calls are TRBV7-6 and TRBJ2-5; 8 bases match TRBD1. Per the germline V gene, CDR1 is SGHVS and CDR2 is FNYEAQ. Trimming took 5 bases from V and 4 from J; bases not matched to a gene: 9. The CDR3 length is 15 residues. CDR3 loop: CASSPGTGLRETQYF. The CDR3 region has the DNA TGTGCCAGCAGCCCCGGGACAGGCCTGAGAGAGACCCAGTACTTC.

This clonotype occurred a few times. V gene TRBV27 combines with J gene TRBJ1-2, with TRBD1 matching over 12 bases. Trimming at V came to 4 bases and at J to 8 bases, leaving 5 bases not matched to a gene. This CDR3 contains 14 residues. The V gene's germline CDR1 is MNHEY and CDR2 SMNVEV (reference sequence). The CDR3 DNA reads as TGTGCCAGCAGTTCGACCGGGACAGGGGGCGGCTACACCTTC. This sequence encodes CASSSTGTGGGYTF.

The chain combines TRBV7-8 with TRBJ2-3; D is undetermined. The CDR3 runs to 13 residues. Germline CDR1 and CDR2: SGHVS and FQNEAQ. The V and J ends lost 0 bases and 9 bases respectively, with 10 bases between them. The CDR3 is CASSLAISGTQYF. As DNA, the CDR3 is TGTGCCAGCAGCTTAGCAATCAGTGGCACGCAGTATTTT.

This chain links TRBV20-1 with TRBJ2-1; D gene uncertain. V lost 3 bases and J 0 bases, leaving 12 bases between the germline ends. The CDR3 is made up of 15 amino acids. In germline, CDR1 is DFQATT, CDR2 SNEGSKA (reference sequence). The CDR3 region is CSASPPDYSYNEQFF. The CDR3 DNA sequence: TGCAGTGCTAGTCCCCCAGATTACTCCTACAATGAGCAGTTCTTC.

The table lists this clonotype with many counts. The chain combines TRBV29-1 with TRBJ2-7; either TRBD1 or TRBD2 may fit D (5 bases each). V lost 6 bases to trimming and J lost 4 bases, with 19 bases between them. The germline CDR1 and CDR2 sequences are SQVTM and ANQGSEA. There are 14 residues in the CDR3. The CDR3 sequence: CSVHRDDRPYEQYF. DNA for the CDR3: TGCAGCGTCCACCGGGACGATCGGCCGTACGAGCAGTACTTC.

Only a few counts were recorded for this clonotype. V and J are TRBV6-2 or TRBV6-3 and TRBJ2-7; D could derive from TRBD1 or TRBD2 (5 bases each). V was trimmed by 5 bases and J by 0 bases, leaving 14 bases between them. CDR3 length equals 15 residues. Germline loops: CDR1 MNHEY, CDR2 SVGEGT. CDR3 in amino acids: CASSLGASPSYEQYF. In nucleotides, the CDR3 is TGTGCCAGCAGTCTCGGGGCATCCCCCTCCTACGAGCAGTACTTC.